This TCR beta chain emerged from a study of Graves' ophthalmopathy and Graves' hyperthyroidism. Trimming took 5 bases from V and 3 from J; bases not matched to a gene: 14. Germline CDR1 is MDHEN and CDR2 is SYDVKM. CDR3 size: 17 residues. From RNA, the CDR3 regions of TCR beta chains were amplified and sequenced. Following a first-round RT-PCR that used HTBI primers, a second-round multiplex PCR was carried out. A single record per CDR3 protein comes from TCRdb applying MiXCR to the multiplex PCR reads. Of hundreds of thousands of distinct CDR3 sequences in the sample, about an eighth were seen once. Sequences were obtained from blood. This clonotype originated in a woman in her 30s with Graves' ophthalmopathy. V is TRBV28 and J is TRBJ1-2; 8 bases are a match to TRBD1. CDR3 protein: CASSPIRGTGEYYGYTF. The CDR3 bases are TGTGCCAGCAGTCCGATAAGGGGGACAGGCGAATACTATGGCTACACCTTC.